The clone carrying this TCR beta chain appeared a few times. Its antigen is not known. Germline loops: CDR1 MGHDK, CDR2 SYGVNS. This CDR3 has 15 residues. The V end was cut by 3 bases, the J end by 2 bases, with 12 bases between. The PBMCs had their origin in 8.5 to 10 ml of fresh peripheral blood. These data come from a study of T cells in Graves' hyperthyroidism and ophthalmopathy. Broader study findings: The blood repertoire included most of the expanded thyroid clonotypes above 0.001. A 13 V-J model separated ophthalmopathy from stable hyperthyroidism.

TCR beta CDR3 regions were amplified from RNA. An initial round of RT-PCR targeting the TCR CDR3 relied on the HTBI primer set. MiXCR was run by TCRdb on the multiplex PCR reads, yielding one entry per CDR3 protein. The sample includes roughly 400,000 distinct CDR3 sequences, 20% to 25% of them seen just once. J is TRBJ2-3 and V is TRBV25-1; D gene ambiguous. Sequenced input: blood. The TCR originated in a man aged 45 to 65 with Graves' hyperthyroidism. DNA for the CDR3: TGTGCCAGCAGTGACCAGCGCGACCCCACAGATACGCAGTATTTT. Its translation is CASSDQRDPTDTQYF.